The present entry profiles one T cell receptor beta chain with its context. Its antigen is currently unknown. Sample time point: cycle 4 day 1 (C4D1), after 6 weeks of nivolumab. Every patient experienced relapse after autologous stem cell transplantation, and brentuximab vedotin exposure varied. Patients showed best responses of complete response, partial response or progressive disease. The data are from a study of PD-1 blockade in classical Hodgkin lymphoma. General observations from the study: Among the patients, those starting nivolumab under 1 year after ASCT were excluded. Although disease activity or prior therapy may be involved, causes of the repertoire differences remain undefined.

Profiled with immunoSEQ multiplex PCR; TCRdb holds only in-frame clones, not every one. Of about 64,000 clones in the sample, around 94% were seen once. The CDR3 runs 13 residues. Trimming pared 2 bases from V and 2 bases from J, leaving 5 bases between. The germline V gene encodes CDR1 WNHNN and CDR2 SYGVQD (reference sequence). The source of this sequence is a human donor with classical Hodgkin lymphoma. The chain carries TRBV10-1 and TRBJ2-3; D remains ambiguous. The material was peripheral blood mononuclear cells (PBMCs), obtained before the fourth cycle of nivolumab. The CDR3 DNA reads as TGCGCCAGCAGTGAGGTTCCCACAGATACGCAGTATTTT. This sequence encodes CASSEVPTDTQYF.